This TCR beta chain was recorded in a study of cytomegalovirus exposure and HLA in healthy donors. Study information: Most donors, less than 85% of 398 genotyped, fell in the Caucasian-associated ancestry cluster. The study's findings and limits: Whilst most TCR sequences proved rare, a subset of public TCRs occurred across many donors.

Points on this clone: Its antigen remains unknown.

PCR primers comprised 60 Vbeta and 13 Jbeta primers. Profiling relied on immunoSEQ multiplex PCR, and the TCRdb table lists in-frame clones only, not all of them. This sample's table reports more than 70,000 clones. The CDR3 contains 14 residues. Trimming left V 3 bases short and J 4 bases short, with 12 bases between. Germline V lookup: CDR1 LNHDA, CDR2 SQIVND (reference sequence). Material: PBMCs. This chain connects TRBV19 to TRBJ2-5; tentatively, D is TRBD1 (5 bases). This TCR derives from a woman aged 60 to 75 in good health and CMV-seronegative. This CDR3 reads CASSIRLGPETQYF. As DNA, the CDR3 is TGTGCCAGTAGTATCCGCCTGGGGCCAGAGACCCAGTACTTC. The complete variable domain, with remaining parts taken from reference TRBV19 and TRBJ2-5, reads DGGITQSPKYLFRKEGQNVTLSCEQNLNHDAMYWYRQDPGQGLRLIYYSQIVNDFQKGDIAEGYSVSREKKESFPLTVTSAQKNPTAFYLCASSIRLGPETQYFGPGTRLLVL.